The entry below gives a single T cell receptor beta chain sequence along with its context. Antigen: not known. A read error may account for a junction end that differs from germline. The CDR3 consists of 18 residues. Germline CDR1 reads SGDLS; CDR2 reads YYNGEE. These data are taken from a study of cytomegalovirus exposure and HLA in healthy donors. Notes on the study in general: The study dropped some indistinguishable V segments, TRBV6-2 and TRBV6-3 among them.

Primers included in the PCR were 60 Vbeta and 13 Jbeta primers. The repertoire was sequenced with immunoSEQ multiplex PCR; TCRdb's copy has only in-frame clones and lacks some. The sample has around 200,000 clones, 77% seen once. The chain combines TRBV9 with TRBJ2-6; tentatively, D is TRBD1 (5 bases). What was sequenced was PBMCs. The receptor's source is a woman aged 55-75 years in good health and CMV-seropositive. Written as DNA, the CDR3 is TGTGCCAGCAGCCCCCGCCCCGGACGTATCTCTGGGGCCAACGGCCTGACTTTC. This codes for CASSPRPGRISGANGLTF.